Listed below are T cell receptor beta chains from one sample, sequenced in a study of OX40 agonist ivuxolimab in advanced cancers. Repertoires were generated with immunoSEQ multiplex PCR, while TCRdb's copy carries only in-frame clones and drops some. This table holds about 62,000 clones, approximately 88% found once. The sample here was CD4+ or CD8+ T cells sorted from blood, taken in a trial of the OX40 agonist ivuxolimab. These receptors originate from an adult with an advanced solid tumor such as melanoma, head and neck, liver or kidney cancer. CDR3s include the opening cysteine and the closing phenylalanine or tryptophan. D genes are given only for firm matches. Where a row states a size, it is once, few, many or the class of an expanded clone; other rows omit it.

D: NA; size: NA; J: TRBJ2-5; V: TRBV15; DNA: TGTGCCACCAGCAGAACCGGGAGAGGGGAGACCCAGTACTTC; CDR3: CATSRTGRGETQYF
D: NA; size: few; J: TRBJ1-2; V: TRBV7-2; DNA: TGTGCCAGCAGTCTTGGGGAGGGTAGAGGCTACACCTTC; CDR3: CASSLGEGRGYTF
D: TRBD1; size: NA; J: TRBJ2-5; V: TRBV7-2; DNA: TGTGCCAGCAGCTTATGGGACAGCCGGTACCAAGAGACCCAGTACTTC; CDR3: CASSLWDSRYQETQYF
D: TRBD1; size: NA; J: TRBJ2-1; V: TRBV11-1; DNA: TGTGCCAGCAGCTTTCAGGGGGCAGGCCCCTACAATGAGCAGTTCTTC; CDR3: CASSFQGAGPYNEQFF
D: TRBD1; size: NA; J: TRBJ1-1; V: TRBV7-2; DNA: TGTGCCAGCAGCTCTTATCCGGGACAGGGAGGGAACACTGAAGCTTTCTTT; CDR3: CASSSYPGQGGNTEAFF
D: NA; size: NA; J: TRBJ2-7; V: TRBV5-4; DNA: TGTGCCAGCAGCTTGGCGTCTCCGGACGGGCACGAGCAGTACTTC; CDR3: CASSLASPDGHEQYF
D: NA; size: NA; J: TRBJ2-7; V: TRBV7-2; DNA: TGTGCCAGCAGCTTAGTGGGCGGCAGTACGAGCTACGAGCAGTACTTC; CDR3: CASSLVGGSTSYEQYF
D: NA; size: NA; J: TRBJ1-2; V: TRBV11-3; DNA: TGTGCCAGCAGCCACGGACAGCCCGTCTATGGCTACACCTTC; CDR3: CASSHGQPVYGYTF
D: TRBD2; size: NA; J: TRBJ2-1; V: TRBV4-1; DNA: TGCGCCAGCAGCCAGGTTCTGGCGCCTGCTAGCGGGGGGACCAATGAGCAGTTCTTC; CDR3: CASSQVLAPASGGTNEQFF
D: NA; size: NA; J: TRBJ2-7; V: TRBV7-5; DNA: TGTGCCAGAAGCTCGACAGGGTCGATCTACTACGAGCAGTACTTC; CDR3: CARSSTGSIYYEQYF
D: TRBD2; size: NA; J: TRBJ2-7; V: TRBV10-3; DNA: TGTGCCATCACCCAGGGACTAGCGGGAGGTGGCGAGCAGTACTTC; CDR3: CAITQGLAGGGEQYF